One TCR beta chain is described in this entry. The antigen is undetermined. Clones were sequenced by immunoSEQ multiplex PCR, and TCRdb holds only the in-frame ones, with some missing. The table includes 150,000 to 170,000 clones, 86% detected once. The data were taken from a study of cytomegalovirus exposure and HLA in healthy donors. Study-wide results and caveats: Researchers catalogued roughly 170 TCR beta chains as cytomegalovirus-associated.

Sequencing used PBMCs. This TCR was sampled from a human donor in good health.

CDR3 loop: CASSLYGSGRDQPQHF. The CDR3 DNA reads as TGTGCCAGCAGTTTATATGGCAGCGGAAGGGATCAGCCCCAGCATTTT. The chain couples TRBV28 to TRBJ1-5, with D unresolved. Trimming removed 1 base at V and 5 bases at J, with 15 bases between. The length of the CDR3 is 16 residues. The V gene's germline CDR1 is MDHEN and CDR2 SYDVKM.